The clone carrying this T cell receptor beta chain was seen a single time. This sample was taken from a study of shared T cell receptors in the human thymus. Sequencing was performed with immunoSEQ multiplex PCR; in TCRdb, only in-frame clones are kept and a portion is missing. The sample yields hundreds of thousands of clones, 85% to 95% seen once. This CDR3 contains 11 residues. Trimming removed 5 bases at V and 4 bases at J, with 5 bases between. CDR1 and CDR2 from the germline V gene are LNHDA and SQIVND (reference sequence). The chain couples TRBV19 to TRBJ1-2, with unresolved D. The sample was thymocytes. The TCR comes from a human donor. CDR3 sequence (DNA): TGTGCCAGTAGTCGCAGCTATGGCTACACCTTC. This sequence encodes CASSRSYGYTF.